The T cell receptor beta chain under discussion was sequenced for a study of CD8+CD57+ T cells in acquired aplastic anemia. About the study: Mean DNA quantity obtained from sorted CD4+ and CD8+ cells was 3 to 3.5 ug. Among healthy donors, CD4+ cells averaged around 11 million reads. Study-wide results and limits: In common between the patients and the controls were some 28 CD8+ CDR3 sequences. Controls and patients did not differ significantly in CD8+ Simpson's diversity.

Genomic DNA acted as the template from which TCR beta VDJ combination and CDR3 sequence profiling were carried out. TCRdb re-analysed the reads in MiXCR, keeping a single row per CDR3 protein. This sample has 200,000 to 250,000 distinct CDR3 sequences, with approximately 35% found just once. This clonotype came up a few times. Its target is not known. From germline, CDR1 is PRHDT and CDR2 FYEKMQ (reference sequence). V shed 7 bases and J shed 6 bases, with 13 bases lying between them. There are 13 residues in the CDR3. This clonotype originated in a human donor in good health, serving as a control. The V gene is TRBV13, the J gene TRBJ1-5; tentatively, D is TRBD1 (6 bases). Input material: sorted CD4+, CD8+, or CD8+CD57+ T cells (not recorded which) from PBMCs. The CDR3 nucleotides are TGTGCCAGCAATGACAGGATTAGTCAGCCCCAGCATTTT. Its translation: CASNDRISQPQHF.